This T cell receptor beta chain originates from a study of beta chain features in type 1 diabetes. Across the study: There was similarity between patients and healthy donors in age, gender and cell yields.

This clone occurred many times. Of the isolated RNA, all was reverse transcribed, and so the sequenced material was expressed TCRB transcripts. Sequenced by immunoSEQ multiplex PCR; TCRdb stores in-frame clones only, minus some. The sample has 300,000 to 400,000 clones, around an eighth seen once; the top ten hold more than 0.015%. Germline V lookup: CDR1 SQVTM, CDR2 ANQGSEA. Trimming removed 7 bases from V and 2 bases from J; junction bases left unmatched: 4. This CDR3 region has 13 residues. The rearrangement links TRBV29-1 to TRBJ2-1, with 8 nucleotides matching TRBD2. This receptor was obtained from a man younger than 35 in good health. The source material was naive CD4+ T cells from blood. The chain's CDR3 is CSGISGAYNEQFF. CDR3 in DNA: TGCAGCGGCATTAGCGGGGCCTACAATGAGCAGTTCTTC.